The T cell receptor (beta chain) described here comes from a study of blood T cell repertoires in COVID-19. Overall study: Collection of acute and convalescent COVID-19 samples took place in the United States, Italy and Spain. PBMCs, B-cell-depleted T cells, or T cells were the source of the cDNA or gDNA that made up the material.

The data were produced by immunoSEQ multiplex PCR, yet TCRdb's version contains in-frame clones alone and is incomplete. This table has around 50,000 clones, roughly 85% appearing once. The material sequenced was peripheral blood. The sequence came from a woman older than 75 with acute or convalescent COVID-19.

The CDR3 protein is CASSLGRGADTQYF. The CDR3 bases are TGTGCCAGCAGCTTGGGCAGGGGCGCAGATACGCAGTATTTT. The J gene is TRBJ2-3, the V gene TRBV5-8, with D possibly being TRBD1 (6 bases). Trimming took off 0 bases at V and 4 bases at J, with 9 bases between the two ends. The CDR3 is 14 amino acids. The germline V gene encodes CDR1 SGHTS and CDR2 YDEGEE.